The following is a TCR beta chain sequence with its context. This entry is derived from a study of blood T cell repertoires in COVID-19. In the study overall: There were acute and convalescent COVID-19 samples, and they came from the United States, Italy and Spain. PBMCs, B-cell-depleted T cells, or T cells were the source of the cDNA or gDNA that made up the material.

In the authors' workflow: Amplification with reference gene primers provided the estimates of nucleated cell counts. Sequenced by immunoSEQ multiplex PCR; TCRdb stores in-frame clones only, minus some. V, J and clone size derive from that table, while D and trimming were established from the DNA sequence. The sample consists of a few hundred thousand clones, roughly 90% of them appearing once. CDR3 size: 16 residues. The ends were cut back, 0 bases at V and 0 bases at J, with 12 bases in the middle. The germline V gene has CDR1 LNHDA and CDR2 SQIVND (reference sequence). This sequence joins TRBV19 and TRBJ2-7; D gene ambiguous. Sample: peripheral blood. This receptor was identified in a man aged 30 to 39 with active or convalescent COVID-19. In DNA form, the CDR3 reads TGTGCCAGTAGTATAGATGACTCGGTGAGCTCCTACGAGCAGTACTTC. It yields the protein CASSIDDSVSSYEQYF.